These T cell receptor beta chains were read from a single sample in a study of blood T cell repertoires in COVID-19. Some clones are missing from TCRdb's copy, which holds only in-frame ones; the method was immunoSEQ multiplex PCR. The repertoire holds some 13,000 clones, nearly 95% seen once, with about 28% in the top ten. The sequenced sample consisted of peripheral blood. The receptor set was obtained from a woman between 65 and 79 years old with active COVID-19. Both conserved end residues are part of each CDR3. The order of the fields is D gene, V gene, clone size, J gene, CDR3 length, CDR3 protein, CDR3 DNA. D genes are given only for firm matches. Size is omitted from some rows. Given values are once, few, many or a class for expanded clones.

d_call: -
v_call: TRBV19
clone_size: -
j_call: TRBJ2-5
cdr3_length: 17
cdr3_aa: CASSICLGLPWEETQYF
cdr3_nt: TGTGCCAGTAGTATCTGCCTAGGACTCCCTTGGGAGGAGACCCAGTACTTC

d_call: -
v_call: TRBV6-5
clone_size: -
j_call: TRBJ2-1
cdr3_length: 12
cdr3_aa: CASSPRLNEQFF
cdr3_nt: TGTGCCAGCAGTCCCCGACTAAATGAGCAGTTCTTC

d_call: TRBD2
v_call: TRBV15
clone_size: -
j_call: TRBJ2-1
cdr3_length: 15
cdr3_aa: CATSLLAGDYNEQFF
cdr3_nt: TGTGCCACCAGCCTACTAGCGGGAGATTACAATGAGCAGTTCTTC

d_call: -
v_call: TRBV19
clone_size: -
j_call: TRBJ2-1
cdr3_length: 15
cdr3_aa: CASSAGTPSYNEQFF
cdr3_nt: TGTGCCAGTAGTGCCGGGACTCCCTCCTACAATGAGCAGTTCTTC

d_call: TRBD1
v_call: TRBV7-3
clone_size: -
j_call: TRBJ1-1
cdr3_length: 15
cdr3_aa: CASSSQGAGNTEAFF
cdr3_nt: TGTGCCAGCAGCTCACAGGGGGCTGGGAACACTGAAGCTTTCTTT

d_call: TRBD2
v_call: TRBV14
clone_size: -
j_call: TRBJ2-3
cdr3_length: 16
cdr3_aa: CASSQEYGRLSDTQYF
cdr3_nt: TGTGCCAGCAGCCAAGAGTACGGGAGGTTGTCAGATACGCAGTATTTT

d_call: -
v_call: TRBV6-6
clone_size: -
j_call: TRBJ2-3
cdr3_length: 15
cdr3_aa: CASSYSTGLADTQYF
cdr3_nt: TGTGCCAGCAGTTACTCGACAGGTTTGGCAGATACGCAGTATTTT

d_call: -
v_call: TRBV5-1
clone_size: -
j_call: TRBJ1-2
cdr3_length: 13
cdr3_aa: CASSQTGGRSYTF
cdr3_nt: TGCGCCAGCAGCCAGACAGGAGGTCGGAGCTACACCTTC

d_call: TRBD1
v_call: TRBV7-9
clone_size: -
j_call: TRBJ1-6
cdr3_length: 16
cdr3_aa: CASSFSGTGYNSPLHF
cdr3_nt: TGTGCCAGCAGCTTTTCCGGGACAGGGTATAATTCACCCCTCCACTTT

d_call: TRBD1
v_call: TRBV2
clone_size: -
j_call: TRBJ1-2
cdr3_length: 14
cdr3_aa: CASSLDRVNYGYTF
cdr3_nt: TGTGCCAGCAGCTTGGACAGGGTGAACTATGGCTACACCTTC

d_call: TRBD2
v_call: TRBV7-8
clone_size: once
j_call: TRBJ2-3
cdr3_length: 15
cdr3_aa: CASRPAGGRTDTQYF
cdr3_nt: TGTGCCAGCAGACCAGCGGGAGGGCGCACAGATACGCAGTATTTT

d_call: TRBD2
v_call: TRBV19
clone_size: once
j_call: TRBJ2-7
cdr3_length: 14
cdr3_aa: CASSMTQREFEQYF
cdr3_nt: TGTGCCAGTAGTATGACCCAGCGGGAATTCGAGCAGTACTTC

d_call: TRBD2
v_call: TRBV5-1
clone_size: once
j_call: TRBJ2-5
cdr3_length: 16
cdr3_aa: CASSPRVGGPEETQYF
cdr3_nt: TGCGCCAGCAGCCCTCGGGTGGGAGGGCCGGAGGAGACCCAGTACTTC

d_call: TRBD2
v_call: TRBV18
clone_size: -
j_call: TRBJ2-3
cdr3_length: 16
cdr3_aa: CASSPTSGITTDTQYF
cdr3_nt: TGTGCCAGCTCACCAACTAGCGGGATTACCACAGATACGCAGTATTTT

d_call: TRBD2
v_call: TRBV19
clone_size: -
j_call: TRBJ2-1
cdr3_length: 21
cdr3_aa: CASSIRLTSGTSSGYYNEQFF
cdr3_nt: TGTGCCAGTAGTATCCGCCTGACTAGCGGGACCTCGAGCGGGTATTACAATGAGCAGTTCTTC

d_call: TRBD1
v_call: TRBV27
clone_size: -
j_call: TRBJ2-6
cdr3_length: 16
cdr3_aa: CASSGQGAGGANVLTF
cdr3_nt: TGTGCCAGCAGTGGACAGGGGGCGGGTGGGGCCAACGTCCTGACTTTC

d_call: TRBD2
v_call: TRBV7-2
clone_size: few
j_call: TRBJ2-7
cdr3_length: 16
cdr3_aa: CASSLMPSGLSYEQYF
cdr3_nt: TGTGCCAGCAGCTTAATGCCTAGCGGGCTTTCCTACGAGCAGTACTTC

d_call: -
v_call: TRBV6-6
clone_size: few
j_call: TRBJ1-5
cdr3_length: 14
cdr3_aa: CASSDGANNQPQHF
cdr3_nt: TGTGCCAGCAGTGATGGGGCTAACAATCAGCCCCAGCATTTT

d_call: TRBD2
v_call: TRBV7-2
clone_size: once
j_call: TRBJ2-1
cdr3_length: 16
cdr3_aa: CASSLLSTSGYNEQFF
cdr3_nt: TGTGCCAGCAGCTTATTGTCGACTAGCGGGTACAATGAGCAGTTCTTC

d_call: TRBD1
v_call: TRBV11-2
clone_size: -
j_call: TRBJ2-3
cdr3_length: 15
cdr3_aa: CASSLQGAPGDTQYF
cdr3_nt: TGTGCCAGCAGCTTACAGGGGGCACCTGGAGATACGCAGTATTTT

d_call: TRBD2
v_call: TRBV4-3
clone_size: -
j_call: TRBJ2-3
cdr3_length: 15
cdr3_aa: CASSLLAGDLDTQYF
cdr3_nt: TGCGCCAGCAGCCTATTAGCGGGAGATTTAGATACGCAGTATTTT

d_call: -
v_call: TRBV4-2
clone_size: -
j_call: TRBJ2-1
cdr3_length: 16
cdr3_aa: CASSQEVASTNNEQFF
cdr3_nt: TGTGCCAGCAGCCAAGAGGTGGCTAGCACGAACAATGAGCAGTTCTTC

d_call: -
v_call: TRBV6-1
clone_size: -
j_call: TRBJ2-2
cdr3_length: 15
cdr3_aa: CASSERAGIAGELFF
cdr3_nt: TGTGCCAGCAGTGAACGGGCAGGGATCGCCGGGGAGCTGTTTTTT

d_call: -
v_call: TRBV11-2
clone_size: -
j_call: TRBJ2-1
cdr3_length: 16
cdr3_aa: CASSLVMGSSYNEQFF
cdr3_nt: TGTGCCAGCAGCTTAGTAATGGGGAGCTCCTACAATGAGCAGTTCTTC

d_call: -
v_call: TRBV20-1
clone_size: -
j_call: TRBJ2-4
cdr3_length: 11
cdr3_aa: CSARVANIQYF
cdr3_nt: TGCAGTGCTAGAGTGGCAAACATTCAGTACTTC

d_call: -
v_call: TRBV12-3/TRBV12-4
clone_size: -
j_call: TRBJ2-1
cdr3_length: 11
cdr3_aa: CASSFSNEQFF
cdr3_nt: TGTGCCAGCAGTTTCTCCAATGAGCAGTTCTTC

d_call: TRBD1
v_call: TRBV16
clone_size: -
j_call: TRBJ1-3
cdr3_length: 14
cdr3_aa: CASSPGTGRSTIYF
cdr3_nt: TGTGCCAGCAGCCCCGGGACAGGGAGGAGCACCATATATTTT

d_call: -
v_call: TRBV10-1
clone_size: once
j_call: TRBJ2-2
cdr3_length: 18
cdr3_aa: CASSESPASDRTPGSCFF
cdr3_nt: -

d_call: TRBD1
v_call: TRBV30
clone_size: -
j_call: TRBJ1-2
cdr3_length: 12
cdr3_aa: CAWRFRGIGYTF
cdr3_nt: TGTGCCTGGAGGTTCAGGGGGATTGGCTACACCTTC

d_call: -
v_call: TRBV24-1
clone_size: -
j_call: TRBJ2-7
cdr3_length: 14
cdr3_aa: CATRGLQGPYEQYF
cdr3_nt: TGTGCCACCAGGGGACTACAGGGTCCCTACGAGCAGTACTTC

d_call: -
v_call: TRBV18
clone_size: -
j_call: TRBJ2-7
cdr3_length: 15
cdr3_aa: CASSPTGTGAYEQYF
cdr3_nt: TGTGCCAGCTCACCAACCGGGACGGGGGCCTACGAGCAGTACTTC

d_call: -
v_call: TRBV5-5
clone_size: -
j_call: TRBJ2-7
cdr3_length: 14
cdr3_aa: CASSFGGAAYEQYF
cdr3_nt: TGTGCCAGCAGCTTCGGGGGTGCCGCCTACGAGCAGTACTTC

d_call: -
v_call: TRBV5-1
clone_size: -
j_call: TRBJ2-1
cdr3_length: 15
cdr3_aa: CASSLQPQVPNEQFF
cdr3_nt: TGCGCCAGCAGCTTGCAGCCCCAGGTTCCCAATGAGCAGTTCTTC